This TCR beta chain emerged from a study of blood T cell repertoires in COVID-19 (TCRdb year 2020). Turning to the overall study: Samples from collaborators originated in the United States, Italy and Spain and spanned both the acute and convalescent phases of COVID-19. Subjects who had been exposed to COVID-19, were actively infected with it, or had recovered from it provided the deeply sampled blood TCRbeta repertoires that made up the dataset. The prospective study material was composed of cDNA or gDNA derived from T cells, B-cell-depleted T cells, or PBMCs. The samples were drawn from two sources: the first 160 participants of the ongoing ImmuneRACE study, and fewer than 1,500 subjects contributed by 6 global collaborators. Where available, HLA class I and class II types were taken from metadata supplied by the sample provider and were not determined by assay-based typing. Nearly every sample came with metadata listing a de-identified subject ID, COVID-19 status, age in years and sex. The repertoires were released in a freely available public database intended as a resource for research on the immune response to SARS-CoV-2.

Overall study results and their limits: How much clinical and demographic metadata was included differed by source and by participant, and the metadata was provided uncurated.

TCRbeta CDR3 regions were amplified from genomic DNA by means of the immunoSEQ Assay, a bias-controlled multiplex PCR. On the study's bioinformatics: Within the assay, amplification of reference gene primers was used to estimate how many nucleated cells each sample contained. To quantify the absolute abundance of each unique TCRbeta CDR3 rearrangement, sequence reads were collapsed and filtered. For each sample, productive Simpson clonality was calculated by taking the square root of Simpson's diversity index across productive rearrangements. This is the immuneACCESS table as TCRdb keeps it, with only in-frame sequences that have V and J called. A part of the clones is gone; compared with another copy, unresolved V genes explain less than half, and the rest is unexplained. That table furnishes V, J and clone size, whereas the DNA furnished D and trimming. The sample table holds about 98,000 clones, of which roughly 86% were seen once. The ten largest clones capture over 9.5% of the sample.

Remarks on this clone: The clone's antigen remains unknown. No much larger clonotype is one base removed from it; base qualities were not supplied.

Each collaborating institution followed its own protocols to collect whole blood in K2EDTA tubes. Collaborator samples were shipped for TCRbeta analysis as frozen whole blood, isolated PBMCs, or DNA extracted from either sample type. The clonotype comes from a man aged 35-49 years with active or convalescent COVID-19. The sample consisted of peripheral blood.

The DNA reads as follows: TGTGCCAGCAGCCAAGAAAACAGTATCGATACGCAGTATTTT. It encodes CASSQENSIDTQYF. The rearrangement combines TRBV4-2 with TRBJ2-3; the D gene is not confidently resolved. The germline V gene sets CDR1 to LGHNA and CDR2 to YNFKEQ. Counted from cysteine to phenylalanine, this CDR3 has 14 amino acids. The kept DNA is CDR3 alone, 42 bases in frame from the first base. The germline ends are 10 bases apart after V is trimmed by 0 bases and J by 6 bases.